This T cell receptor (beta chain) was obtained from a study of T cell responses to AZD1222 COVID-19 vaccine (dated by TCRdb to 2020 to 2023). Concerning the study at large: A total of 230 to 250 trial participants underwent TCR sequencing, of whom about 210 received two doses of AZD1222 and about 25 received two doses of the MenACWY control vaccine. Trial participants were enrolled into age subgroups of 18-55, 56-69 and 70-plus years, which contained around 150, 29 and 61 TCR-sequenced participants, respectively.

The cysteine opens and the phenylalanine closes a CDR3 of 14 amino acids. Just CDR3 DNA is preserved here, 42 bases in frame from base 1. Taken from the germline V gene (reference sequence), the CDR1 and CDR2 loops are SGHNT and YYREEE. V is shortened by 5 bases, J by 3 bases, and the region joining them spans 13 bases. With regard to this clone: The clone's antigen remains unknown. Within one base of it there is no much larger clone, and no base qualities were kept.

General conclusions and limits of the study: Epitopes outside the regions mutated in the B.1.351 and B.1.1.7 variants were reportedly recognized by nearly half of the unique spike-specific TCRs. Because no day 14 peak-response samples were available, the repertoires could be characterized only after the peak T cell response. Participants were mostly white British and included more females than males, and it was suggested by the authors that clonal diversity may have been underestimated. Vaccine-associated CD4 TCRs spanned the whole spike protein, with dominant responses in regions 160-218 and 743-854. After two AZD1222 doses, both the breadth and the depth of spike-specific TCRs were significantly higher than at day 0 and than in MenACWY recipients. The 56-69-year group was small, and its depth increase did not reach significance, likely because of low power. Conclusions about previously exposed vaccinees are limited because only a handful of AZD1222 recipients were SARS-CoV-2 seropositive at baseline.

Interpreted using the paper, the time point label stands for: about 28 days (+/-7) after the second vaccine dose. AZD1222 recipients whose second dose came at about 4 weeks and those whose second dose came at about 12 weeks were combined into one group, since spike-specific TCR depth and breadth did not differ between the two schedules. Vaccinee samples came from UK trials COV001 and COV002, including a single-blind randomized controlled phase 2/3 trial of AZD1222 (ChAdOx1 nCoV-19) in healthy adults. Trial participant PBMC samples were collected at day 0 and day 28 after the second dose for TCRbeta chain sequencing. The CDR3 regions of human TCRbeta chains were subjected to immunosequencing. The original pipeline was this. TCRs in the repertoires were matched against a reference library of SARS-CoV-2-specific TCRs that had been generated with the MIRA antigen-specificity platform. Breadth was defined as the fraction of unique TCRs that were SARS-CoV-2-associated. Depth was defined as the fraction of total T cells that were SARS-CoV-2-associated. Using the MIRA data, each spike-specific TCR was mapped to the spike region that the TCR reacts to and placed in a CD4 or CD8 class. Log10-transformed breadth and depth values were compared by one-way ANOVA with Sidak's multiple comparisons tests. TCRdb's version of the immuneACCESS table is confined to in-frame rearrangements and falls short of the full clone set. An unresolved V gene accounts for under half of the shortfall where checked; the remainder is of unknown origin. The V and J calls and clone size were taken over from that table, and D and trimming were inferred from the DNA. For this sample the table gives approximately 28,000 clones, of which roughly 88% were detected only once. Together, the top ten hold around 13% of the sample.

Sequencing was performed on peripheral blood, taken 28 days after the second AZD1222 dose. The sequence was obtained from an adult who received the AZD1222 COVID-19 vaccine. The rearrangement joined TRBV5-4 to TRBJ2-3; no confident D gene assignment can be made. The CDR3 has the sequence CASSHGGKTDTQYF. In nucleotide form, the sequence is TGTGCCAGCAGTCATGGCGGAAAAACAGATACGCAGTATTTT.